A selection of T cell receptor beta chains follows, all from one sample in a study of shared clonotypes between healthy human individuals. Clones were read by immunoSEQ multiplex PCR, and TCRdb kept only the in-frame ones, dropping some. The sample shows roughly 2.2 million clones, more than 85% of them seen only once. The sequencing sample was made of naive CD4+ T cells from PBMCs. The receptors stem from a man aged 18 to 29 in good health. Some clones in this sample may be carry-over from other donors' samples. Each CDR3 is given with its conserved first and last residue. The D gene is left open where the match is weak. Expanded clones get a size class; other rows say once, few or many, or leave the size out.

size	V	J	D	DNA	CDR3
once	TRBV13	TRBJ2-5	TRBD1	TGTGCCAGCAGCTTAGATCCTCCGGGACAGGGGTCAGAGACCCAGTACTTC	CASSLDPPGQGSETQYF
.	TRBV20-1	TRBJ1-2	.	TGCAGTGCTCCGACCAGGGGCTACACCTTC	CSAPTRGYTF
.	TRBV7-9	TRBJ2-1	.	TGTGCCAGCAGCTGGTACAATGAGCAGTTCTTC	CASSWYNEQFF
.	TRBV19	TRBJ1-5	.	TGTGCCAGTAGTGCGAGGGGGCCCCAGCATTTT	CASSARGPQHF
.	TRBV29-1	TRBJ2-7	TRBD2	TGCAGCGTGATAGTCTGGGCCCCACTAGCGGGAGTGGGTTACGAGCAGTACTTC	CSVIVWAPLAGVGYEQYF
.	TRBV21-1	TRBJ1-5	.	TGTGCCAGCACGTCGACCAATAAATCACAGGGTCAATCGGGCAATCAGCCCCAGCATTTT	CASTSTNKSQGQSGNQPQHF
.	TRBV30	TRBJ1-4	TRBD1	TGTGCCTGGAATCCGGGACAGGGGTATGAAAAACTGTTTTTT	CAWNPGQGYEKLFF
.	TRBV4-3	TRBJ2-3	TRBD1	TGCGCCAGCAGCCCGACTGGGAGACAGGGTTCAGATACGCAGTATTTT	CASSPTGRQGSDTQYF
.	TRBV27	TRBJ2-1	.	TGTGCCAGCAGTTTATCCCCCTTTCCGGGAGCTAGTAGAAATGAGCAGTTCTTC	CASSLSPFPGASRNEQFF
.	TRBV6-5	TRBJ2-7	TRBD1	TGTGCCAGCACCTCCGGGGGACAGGAGCCGTACGAGCAGTACTTC	CASTSGGQEPYEQYF
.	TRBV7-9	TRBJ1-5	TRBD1	TGTGCCAGCAGCGAAAGGACAGGGGGCCAAGGTCAGCCCCAGCATTTT	CASSERTGGQGQPQHF
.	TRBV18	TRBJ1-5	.	TGTGCCAGCTCACCCCTTCCAACGGGACTCAACCCCAATCAGCCCCAGCATTTT	CASSPLPTGLNPNQPQHF
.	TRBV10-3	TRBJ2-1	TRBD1	TGTGCCATCAGTGGGACAGGGTCATACAATGAGCAGTTCTTC	CAISGTGSYNEQFF
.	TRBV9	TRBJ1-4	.	TGTGCCAGCAGCTTACCCTCCCGGGGAACTAATGAAAAACTGTTTTTT	CASSLPSRGTNEKLFF
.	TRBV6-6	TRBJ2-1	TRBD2	TGTGCCAGCAGCCTGACTAGCGGGAGGTACAATGAGCAGTTCTTC	CASSLTSGRYNEQFF
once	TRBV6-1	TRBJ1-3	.	TGTGCCAGCAGTGAAGTTAGGGGAAACACCATATATTTT	CASSEVRGNTIYF
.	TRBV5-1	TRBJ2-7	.	TGCGCCAGCAGCTTGGGGGACAGGGTCTTAGCGGGAGGCGAACCCTACGAGCAGTACTTC	CASSLGDRVLAGGEPYEQYF
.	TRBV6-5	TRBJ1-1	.	TGTGCCAGCAGTTACTTTATGAACACTGAAGCTTTCTTT	CASSYFMNTEAFF
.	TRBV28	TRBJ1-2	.	TGTGCCAGCAGTACCCCCTCAAGGATAGACTATGGCTACACCTTC	CASSTPSRIDYGYTF
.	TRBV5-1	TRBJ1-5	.	TGCGCCAGCAGCCCGACAGGAAATAGCAATCAGCCCCAGCATTTT	CASSPTGNSNQPQHF
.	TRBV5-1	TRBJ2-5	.	TGCGCCAGCAGCGGTAGGCCTAGCCAAGCGGAGACCCAGTACTTC	CASSGRPSQAETQYF
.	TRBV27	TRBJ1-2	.	TGTGCCAGCAGTTTCCTCGGGGGGTCTAACTATGGCTACACCTTC	CASSFLGGSNYGYTF
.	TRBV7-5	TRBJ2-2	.	TGTGTCAGAAGCTTATCGCGGGACACCGGGGAGCTGTTTTTT	CVRSLSRDTGELFF
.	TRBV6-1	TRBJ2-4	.	TGTGCCAGCAGTGAAGCGAGTCGTATAACGCAGTTACGTCTAGCCAAAAACATTCAGTACTTC	CASSEASRITQLRLAKNIQYF
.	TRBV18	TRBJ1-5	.	TGTGCCAGCTCACGAACCGGCAATCAGCCCCAGCATTTT	CASSRTGNQPQHF
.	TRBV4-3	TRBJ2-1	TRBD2	TGCGCCAGCAGCCATTCAAGCGGGAGTTCGAATGAGCAGTTCTTC	CASSHSSGSSNEQFF
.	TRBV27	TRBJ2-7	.	TGTGCCAGCAGAACGTTCCCTCGGGCCTACGAGCAGTACTTC	CASRTFPRAYEQYF
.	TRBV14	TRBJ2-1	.	TGTGCCAGCAGCCTCGGACTAAACTACAATGAGCAGTTCTTC	CASSLGLNYNEQFF
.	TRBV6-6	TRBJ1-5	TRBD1	TGTGCCAGCAGTCCCGACAGGGTAAATCAGCCCCAGCATTTT	CASSPDRVNQPQHF
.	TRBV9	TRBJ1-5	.	TGTGCCAGCAGCGTAGCATACGGAGGGACCCAGCATTTT	CASSVAYGGTQHF